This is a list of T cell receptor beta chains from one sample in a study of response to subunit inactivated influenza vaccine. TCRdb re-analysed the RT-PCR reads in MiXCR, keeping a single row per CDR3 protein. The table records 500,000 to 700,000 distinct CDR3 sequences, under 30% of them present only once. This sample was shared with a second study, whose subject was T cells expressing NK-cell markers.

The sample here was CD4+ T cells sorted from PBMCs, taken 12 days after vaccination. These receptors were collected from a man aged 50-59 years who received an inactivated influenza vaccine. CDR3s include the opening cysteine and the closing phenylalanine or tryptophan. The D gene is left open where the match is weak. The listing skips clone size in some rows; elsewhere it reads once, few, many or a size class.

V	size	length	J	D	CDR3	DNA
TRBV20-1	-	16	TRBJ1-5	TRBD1	CSARPGTGGRNQPQHF	TGCAGTGCTAGACCCGGGACAGGGGGCCGCAATCAGCCCCAGCATTTT
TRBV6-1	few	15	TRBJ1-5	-	CASSEAHAAYQPQHF	TGTGCCAGCAGTGAAGCCCATGCCGCCTATCAGCCCCAGCATTTT
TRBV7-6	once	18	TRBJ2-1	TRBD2	CASSLEAVRGSSYNEQFF	TGTGCCAGCAGCTTAGAGGCCGTACGCGGGAGCTCCTACAATGAGCAGTTCTTC
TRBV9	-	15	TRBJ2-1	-	CASSVDALTYNEQFF	TGTGCCAGCAGCGTAGATGCGTTAACCTACAATGAGCAGTTCTTC
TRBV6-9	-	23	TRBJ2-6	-	CASSLLGPGRLARSVSGANVLTF	TGTGCCAGCAGTTTATTGGGTCCGGGGCGGTTGGCACGTTCTGTCTCTGGGGCCAACGTCCTGACTTTC
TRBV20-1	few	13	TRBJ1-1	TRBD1	CSAPGQGWTEAFF	TGCAGTGCACCCGGACAGGGCTGGACTGAAGCTTTCTTT
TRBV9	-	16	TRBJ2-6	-	CASSASRGAGANVLTF	TGTGCCAGCAGCGCTTCGAGGGGTGCTGGGGCCAACGTCCTGACTTTC
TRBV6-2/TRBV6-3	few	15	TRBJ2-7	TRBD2	CASSHTSGPTYEQYF	TGTGCCAGCAGTCATACTAGCGGGCCTACCTACGAGCAGTACTTC
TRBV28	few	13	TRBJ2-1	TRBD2	CASSSGSRNEQFF	TGTGCCAGCAGTAGCGGGAGTCGCAATGAGCAGTTCTTC
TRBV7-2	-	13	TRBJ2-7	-	CASSPGAYYEQYF	TGTGCCAGCAGCCCCGGGGCCTACTACGAGCAGTACTTC
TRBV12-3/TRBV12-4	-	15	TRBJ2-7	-	CASSHFYTPSYEQYF	TGTGCCAGCAGTCACTTTTACACCCCCTCCTACGAGCAGTACTTC
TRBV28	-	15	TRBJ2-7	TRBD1	CASTATGTLLYEQYF	TGTGCCAGCACCGCGACAGGGACCCTTCTTTACGAGCAGTACTTC
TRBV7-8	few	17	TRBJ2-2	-	CASSLMGRPSGTGELFF	TGTGCCAGCAGCTTAATGGGACGGCCCTCGGGCACCGGGGAGCTGTTTTTT
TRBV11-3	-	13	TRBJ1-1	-	CASSPGVGRGAFF	TGTGCCAGCAGCCCCGGGGTGGGCCGCGGTGCTTTCTTT
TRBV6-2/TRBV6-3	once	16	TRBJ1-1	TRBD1	CASSPRQGELGPEAFF	TGTGCCAGCAGCCCACGACAGGGGGAATTGGGGCCTGAAGCTTTCTTT
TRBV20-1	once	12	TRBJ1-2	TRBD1	CSASRQGTGYTF	TGCAGTGCTAGTCGACAGGGTACAGGCTACACCTTT
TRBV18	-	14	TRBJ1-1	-	CASSPRPENTEAFF	TGTGCCAGCTCACCAAGACCCGAGAACACTGAAGCTTTCTTT
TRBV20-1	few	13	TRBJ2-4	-	CSARGAQKNIQYF	TGCAGTGCTAGGGGGGCCCAGAAAAACATTCAGTACTTC
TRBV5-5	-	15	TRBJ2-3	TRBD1	CASSQRTGSTDTQYF	TGTGCCAGCAGCCAAAGGACAGGGAGCACAGATACGCAGTATTTT
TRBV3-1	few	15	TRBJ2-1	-	CASSLAATPANEQFF	TGTGCCAGCAGCCTCGCGGCAACCCCTGCCAATGAGCAGTTCTTC
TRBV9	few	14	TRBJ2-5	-	CASSVQSIGETQYF	TGTGCCAGCAGCGTACAGAGCATTGGAGAGACCCAGTACTTC
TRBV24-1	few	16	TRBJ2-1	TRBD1	CATSDQGTQGAWEQFF	TGTGCCACCAGTGATCAAGGGACCCAGGGGGCCTGGGAGCAGTTCTTC
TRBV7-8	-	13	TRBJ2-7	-	CASTPSFAYEQYF	TGTGCCAGCACCCCCTCGTTTGCGTACGAGCAGTACTTC
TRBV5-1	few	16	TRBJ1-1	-	CASSLVRYAINTEAFF	TGCGCCAGCAGCTTGGTTCGGTACGCCATTAACACTGAAGCTTTCTTT
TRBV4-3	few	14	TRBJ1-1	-	CASRLGGTNTEAFF	TGCGCCAGCAGGCTCGGGGGGACAAACACTGAAGCTTTCTTT
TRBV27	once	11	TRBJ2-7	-	CASSFAGRQYF	TGTGCCAGCAGTTTTGCGGGGCGGCAGTACTTC
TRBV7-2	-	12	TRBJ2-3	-	CASSLDSGGGYF	TGTGCCAGCAGCTTGGACTCGGGTGGGGGATATTTT
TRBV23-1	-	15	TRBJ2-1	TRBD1	CASSLQGRKWGEQFF	TGCGCCAGCAGTCTACAGGGGCGCAAGTGGGGTGAGCAGTTCTTC
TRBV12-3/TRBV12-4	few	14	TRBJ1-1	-	CASSLSFPNTEAFF	TGTGCCAGCAGTTTATCCTTTCCGAACACTGAAGCTTTCTTT
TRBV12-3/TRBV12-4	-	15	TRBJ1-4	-	CASSFSGWSGEKLFF	TGTGCCAGCAGTTTCTCGGGTTGGAGTGGTGAAAAACTGTTTTTT
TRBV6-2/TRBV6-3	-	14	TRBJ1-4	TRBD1	CASRGTATNEKLFF	TGTGCCAGCAGAGGGACAGCAACTAATGAAAAACTGTTTTTT
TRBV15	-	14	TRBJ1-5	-	CATSSGSGVGPQHF	TGTGCCACCAGCAGTGGGTCCGGGGTTGGGCCCCAGCATTTT
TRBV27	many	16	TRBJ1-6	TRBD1	CASRIQGFSHNSPLHF	TGTGCCAGCAGGATACAGGGGTTTTCGCATAATTCACCCCTCCACTTT
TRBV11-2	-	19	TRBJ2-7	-	CASSSLVQGVGHRAYEQYF	TGTGCCAGCAGCTCCTTGGTTCAGGGAGTGGGCCATCGGGCCTACGAGCAGTACTTC
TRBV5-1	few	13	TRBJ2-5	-	CASSPNSRETQYF	TGCGCCAGCAGCCCAAACTCGCGGGAGACCCAGTACTTC
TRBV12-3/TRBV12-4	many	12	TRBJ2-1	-	CASTIKGRQAFF	TGTGCCAGCACTATAAAGGGGCGGCAGGCGTTCTTC
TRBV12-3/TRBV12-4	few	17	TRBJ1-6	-	CASSLGRQALVNSPLHF	TGTGCCAGCAGTTTAGGGAGACAGGCTCTCGTAAATTCACCCCTCCACTTT
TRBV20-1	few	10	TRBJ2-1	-	CSAFYNEQFF	TGCAGTGCCTTCTACAATGAGCAGTTCTTC
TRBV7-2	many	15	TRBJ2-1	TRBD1	CASSPQGAGYNEQFF	TGTGCCAGCAGCCCTCAGGGGGCGGGATACAATGAGCAGTTCTTC
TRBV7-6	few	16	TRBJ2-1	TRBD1	CASSLALGTAYNEQFF	TGTGCCAGCAGCTTAGCGTTGGGGACAGCTTACAATGAGCAGTTCTTC
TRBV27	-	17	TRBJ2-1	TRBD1	CASSSRAGTGVYNEQFF	TGTGCCAGCAGTTCGCGAGCCGGGACAGGGGTCTACAATGAGCAGTTCTTC
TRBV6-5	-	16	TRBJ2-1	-	CASSYLSGRGYNEQFF	TGTGCCAGCAGTTACTTAAGCGGAAGGGGCTACAATGAGCAGTTCTTC
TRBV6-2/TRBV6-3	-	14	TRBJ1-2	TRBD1	CASRKTGESSGYTF	TGTGCCAGCAGAAAGACAGGGGAGAGCTCTGGCTACACCTTC
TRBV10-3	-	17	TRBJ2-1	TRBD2	CAISEGLAGGSYNEQFF	TGTGCCATCAGTGAGGGTTTGGCGGGAGGCTCCTACAATGAGCAGTTCTTC
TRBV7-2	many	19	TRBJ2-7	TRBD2	CASSSGAGLRGGGSYEQYF	TGTGCCAGCAGCTCAGGGGCAGGGCTACGGGGCGGGGGGTCCTACGAGCAGTACTTC
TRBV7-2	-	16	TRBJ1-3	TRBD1	CASSPQRQGTGNTIYF	TGTGCCAGCAGCCCCCAACGACAGGGAACTGGAAACACCATATATTTT
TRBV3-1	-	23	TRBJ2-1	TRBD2	CASSRRAGGLAGGTRSLHNEQFF	TGTGCCAGCAGCCGAAGGGCCGGTGGACTAGCGGGAGGGACTCGATCCTTGCACAATGAGCAGTTCTTC